This entry describes one T cell receptor (beta chain). Its antigen is currently unknown. The data were obtained in a study of T cells in narcolepsy. General study points: Autoreactive clonotypes reportedly recurred in blood of same and different patients, not controls.

Trimming cost V 4 bases and J 4 bases, with 10 bases left between them. Germline CDR1 and CDR2: MGHRA and YSYEKL. The CDR3 is 13 amino acids. TCRdb's table, derived via immunoSEQ multiplex PCR, lists solely in-frame clones and lacks some. This sample carries around 30,000 clones, just under 80% of them seen once, and the ten largest clones take 0.95% to 1.5%. Sequencing was performed on CD45RA- memory CD4+ T cells from PBMCs. The origin of this receptor is a human donor with narcolepsy. The chain uses TRBV4-1 and TRBJ2-5; weak D call: TRBD2 (6 bases). For the CDR3, the DNA is TGCGCCAGCAGCCCGCCGGGGGTAGAGACCCAGTACTTC. Translated, it gives CASSPPGVETQYF.